This T cell receptor beta chain emerged from a study of tumour-infiltrating T cells in Burkitt lymphoma. V trimming: 3 bases; J trimming: 5 bases; junction bases outside the gene matches: 14. CDR1 and CDR2 from the germline V gene are LNHDA and SQIVND (reference sequence). This CDR3 comprises 17 residues. Assay: immunoSEQ multiplex PCR; the TCRdb copy retains only in-frame clones and omits some. The sample contains more than 40,000 clones, roughly 31% of which appear only once. This clonotype originated in a human donor with Burkitt lymphoma. The source material was tumor tissue. The chain employs TRBV19 and TRBJ1-1; 8 nucleotides match TRBD1. CDR3 residues: CASSITGGGFKGTEAFF. CDR3 sequence (DNA): TGTGCCAGTAGTATTACAGGGGGAGGATTTAAGGGGACTGAAGCTTTCTTT.